The sequence of this T cell receptor (beta chain) was determined in a study of OX40 agonist ivuxolimab in advanced cancers. A note on this clone: The antigen is undetermined.

General observations from the study: Specificity for antigen went undetermined in the expanded peripheral T cells.

V dropped 1 base and J dropped 2 bases, with 19 bases sitting between them. Germline lookup yields CDR1 SGHVS and CDR2 FQNEAQ. The CDR3 is made up of 18 amino acids. Method: immunoSEQ multiplex PCR; TCRdb's copy keeps in-frame clones and lacks some. The sample lists over 20,000 clones, around 80% seen once, with more than 11% in the top ten. This specimen was CD4+ or CD8+ T cells sorted from blood, taken in a trial of the OX40 agonist ivuxolimab. V is TRBV7-8 and J is TRBJ2-3, with D perhaps matching TRBD1 or TRBD2 (5 bases each). This receptor was taken from an adult with an advanced solid tumor such as melanoma, head and neck, liver or kidney cancer. The CDR3 DNA is TGTGCCAGCAGCTTAGGGGGCGGGTTTCGATTACCCACAGATACGCAGTATTTT. It translates to CASSLGGGFRLPTDTQYF.